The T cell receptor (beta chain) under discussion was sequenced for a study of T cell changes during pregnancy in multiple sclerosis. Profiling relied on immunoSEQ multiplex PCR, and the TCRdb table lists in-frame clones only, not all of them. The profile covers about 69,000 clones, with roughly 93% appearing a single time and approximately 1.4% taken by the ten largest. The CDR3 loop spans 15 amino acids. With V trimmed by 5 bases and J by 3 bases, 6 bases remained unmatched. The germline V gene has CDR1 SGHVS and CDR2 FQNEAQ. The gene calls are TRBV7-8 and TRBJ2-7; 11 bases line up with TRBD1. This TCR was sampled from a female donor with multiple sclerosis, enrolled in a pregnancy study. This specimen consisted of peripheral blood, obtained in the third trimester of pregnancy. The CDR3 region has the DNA TGTGCCAGCAGCAGGGGGGGGACAGGGGGCTACGAGCAGTACTTC. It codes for CASSRGGTGGYEQYF.